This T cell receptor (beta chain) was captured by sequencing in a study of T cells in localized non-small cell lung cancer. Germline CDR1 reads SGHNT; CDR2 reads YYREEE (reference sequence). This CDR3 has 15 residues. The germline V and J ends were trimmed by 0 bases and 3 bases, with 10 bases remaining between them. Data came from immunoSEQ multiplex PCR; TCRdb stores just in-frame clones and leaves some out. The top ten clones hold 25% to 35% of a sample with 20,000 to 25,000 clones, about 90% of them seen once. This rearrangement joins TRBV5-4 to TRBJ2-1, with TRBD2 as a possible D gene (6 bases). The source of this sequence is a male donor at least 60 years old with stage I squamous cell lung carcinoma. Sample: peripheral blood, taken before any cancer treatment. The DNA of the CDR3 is TGTGCCAGCAGCTTGGGGGGCGGGGACTACAATGAGCAGTTCTTC. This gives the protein CASSLGGGDYNEQFF.